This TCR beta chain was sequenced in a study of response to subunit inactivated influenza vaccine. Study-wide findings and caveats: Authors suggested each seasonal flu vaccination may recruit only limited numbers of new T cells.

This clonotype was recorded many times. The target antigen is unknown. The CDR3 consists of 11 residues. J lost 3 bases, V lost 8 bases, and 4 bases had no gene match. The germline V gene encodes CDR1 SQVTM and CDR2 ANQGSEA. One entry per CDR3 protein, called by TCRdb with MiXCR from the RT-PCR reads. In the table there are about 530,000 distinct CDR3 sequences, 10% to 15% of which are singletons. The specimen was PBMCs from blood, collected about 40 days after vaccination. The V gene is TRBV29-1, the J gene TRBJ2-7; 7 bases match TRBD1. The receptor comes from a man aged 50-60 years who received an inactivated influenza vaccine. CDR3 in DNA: TGCAGCTTTGGGACAGTCTACGAGCAGTACTTC. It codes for CSFGTVYEQYF.